This T cell receptor (beta chain) was captured in a study of shared clonotypes between healthy human individuals. At the level of the study: The plates for each donor numbered three CD4 naive, three CD4 memory, two CD8 naive and one CD8 memory.

Comments on this clone: Other nucleotide sequences in the sample specify the same CDR3.

Running of the assay took place at deep level. TCRdb keeps only in-frame clones here, not all; method: immunoSEQ multiplex PCR. The data show over a million clones, approximately 80% seen once. Trimming pared 3 bases from V and 2 bases from J, leaving 11 bases between. The CDR3 consists of 14 residues. Per the germline V gene, CDR1 is LNHDA and CDR2 is SQIVND (reference sequence). Donors were healthy HIV-negative adults without recent acute infections or vaccinations. The material sequenced was memory CD4+ T cells from PBMCs. Subset meaning: CD45RA-negative fraction. This rearrangement joins TRBV19 to TRBJ2-7; D tentatively fits TRBD1 or TRBD2 (5 bases each). The receptor was isolated from a young man in good health. Some clones in this sample may be carry-over from other donors' samples. The DNA for the CDR3 is TGTGCCAGTAGTATTGGGGGAGACCCCTACGAGCAGTACTTC. This encodes CASSIGGDPYEQYF.